Below are 18 T cell receptor beta chains sequenced from a single sample in a study of shared clonotypes between healthy human individuals. Generated by immunoSEQ multiplex PCR, the TCRdb table keeps only in-frame clones and is missing some. Among about 2.3 million clones listed, roughly 90% were seen once. Sequenced: naive CD4+ T cells from PBMCs. Subset in this sample: CD45RA+ positively selected. The receptor set was obtained from a man aged 18 to 29 in good health. Some clones in this sample may be carry-over from other donors' samples.

The CDR3 is CASSSHSVPTNGYTF. Here the CDR3 DNA reads TGCGCCAGCAGCTCACATTCGGTCCCCACGAATGGCTACACCTTC. The J gene is TRBJ1-2, the V gene TRBV5-1; D is unclear. Looked up from germline, CDR1 is SGHRS and CDR2 is YFSETQ. Trimming shortened V by 3 bases and J by 6 bases, and 18 bases separated the two germline ends. The CDR3 sequence is 15 residues long. Filled out from reference TRBV5-1 and TRBJ1-2, the complete variable domain reads KAGVTQTPRYLIKTRGQQVTLSCSPISGHRSVSWYQQTPGQGLQFLFEYFSETQRNKGNFPGRFSGRQFSNSRSEMNVSTLELGDSALYLCASSSHSVPTNGYTFGSGTRLTVV.

This clone was picked up one time. The V gene is TRBV5-1, the J gene TRBJ2-1; the D is unclear. The germline gives CDR1 SGHRS, CDR2 YFSETQ. There are 14 residues in the CDR3. Trimming cost V 3 bases and J 2 bases, with 9 bases left between them. CDR3 protein: CASSSGPTYNEQFF. The CDR3 DNA sequence: TGCGCCAGCAGCTCTGGGCCTACCTACAATGAGCAGTTCTTC.

This chain connects TRBV5-1 to TRBJ2-5; 9 nucleotides line up with TRBD1. The CDR3 contains 17 residues. Germline V gene lookup returns CDR1 SGHRS and CDR2 YFSETQ. The junction had 14 bases not matched to a gene; V was cut back by 4 bases and J by 4 bases. Written as DNA, the CDR3 is TGCGCCAGCAGCCAGGGACAGGGACTTTGGTTATCAGAGACCCAGTACTTC. Its protein is CASSQGQGLWLSETQYF.

The V call is TRBV5-6, the J call TRBJ2-2; 8 bases are shared with TRBD1. The germline V gene has CDR1 SGHDT and CDR2 YYEEEE. The CDR3 consists of 15 residues. The J segment lost 5 bases and the V segment lost 4 bases, leaving 7 bases of the junction unmatched. Here the CDR3 DNA reads TGTGCCAGCAGCCAGGGGGCTAGCCGAACCGGGGAGCTGTTTTTT. This gives the protein CASSQGASRTGELFF.

This sequence joins TRBV7-2 and TRBJ2-5; D not resolved. Germline V gene sequence: CDR1 SGHTA, CDR2 FQGNSA. V dropped 5 bases and J dropped 1 base, with 8 bases sitting between them. This CDR3 region has 13 residues. The DNA for the CDR3 is TGTGCCAGCAGCCGGTATCGCCAAGAGACCCAGTACTTC. Translated, it gives CASSRYRQETQYF.

The chain employs TRBV5-1 and TRBJ2-7; D may be TRBD2 (6 bases). CDR1 is SGHRS, CDR2 YFSETQ, per germline. This CDR3 has 15 residues. The V and J ends lost 5 bases and 6 bases respectively, with 21 bases between them. The CDR3 sequence: CASSVGFRDGSEQYF. The CDR3 nucleotides are TGCGCCAGCAGTGTGGGGTTTAGAGACGGGAGCGAGCAGTACTTC.

Comments on this clone: The sample has other DNA sequences that encode this CDR3 too. The chain joins TRBV6-5 to TRBJ1-2; 7 positions match TRBD1. The V gene's germline CDR1 is MNHEY and CDR2 SVGAGI. The CDR3 spans 13 residues. V lost 6 bases and J lost 2; bases outside the gene matches: 3. The CDR3 bases are TGTGCCAGCAGCTCAGGGGGGAACTATGGCTACACCTTC. Amino acid sequence: CASSSGGNYGYTF.

V gene TRBV5-1 combines with J gene TRBJ2-2, with unresolved D. The CDR3 totals 14 residues. CDR1 is SGHRS and CDR2 is YFSETQ in the germline V gene. V dropped 4 bases and J dropped 1 base, with 8 bases sitting between them. The CDR3 sequence is CASSPIENTGELFF. The CDR3, as DNA: TGCGCCAGCAGCCCGATAGAGAACACCGGGGAGCTGTTTTTT.

With regard to this clone: This sample includes further DNA sequences coding for the same CDR3. This chain connects TRBV6-1 to TRBJ2-7, with D perhaps matching TRBD1 (6 bases). The germline V gene has CDR1 MNHNS and CDR2 SASEGT. The CDR3 is made up of 15 amino acids. V was trimmed by 1 base and J by 1 base, leaving 11 bases between them. The CDR3 DNA reads as TGTGCCAGCAGTGAAGGGGGGACATTGTCCTACGAGCAGTACTTC. Amino acid sequence: CASSEGGTLSYEQYF.

On this clone itself: The junction and the germline gene differ at one end; a read error may be behind it. Other DNA sequences in the sample encode the same CDR3. The chain recombines TRBV2 with TRBJ2-2, with 11 bases identical to TRBD2. The CDR3 is 14 residues long. From germline, CDR1 is SNHLY and CDR2 FYNNEI. CDR3 region: CASSSGLAGGELFF. The CDR3 DNA sequence: TGTGCCAGCAGTTCCGGACTAGCGGGCGGGGAGTTGTTTTTT.

The DNA of the CDR3 is TGTGCCAGCAGCTACCTAGCGGGAGGAGTGGCAGATACGCAGTATTTT. Protein sequence: CASSYLAGGVADTQYF. The chain joins TRBV11-2 to TRBJ2-3; 11 positions agree with TRBD2. Looked up from germline, CDR1 is SGHAT and CDR2 is FQNNGV. The V gene end was trimmed by 4 bases and the J gene end by 4 bases; junction bases not matched to a gene: 7. The CDR3 consists of 16 residues.

This chain uses TRBV7-9 with TRBJ2-3, with D unresolved. From germline, CDR1 is SEHNR and CDR2 FQNEAQ (reference sequence). The V end was cut by 1 base, the J end by 2 bases, with 7 bases between. There are 14 residues in the CDR3. The chain's CDR3 is CASSLEGLTDTQYF. The CDR3 nucleotides are TGTGCCAGCAGCTTAGAGGGTCTCACAGATACGCAGTATTTT.

The chain carries TRBV19 and TRBJ2-5; no clear D. Trimming removed 6 bases from V and 4 bases from J, with 15 bases in between. The CDR3 contains 14 residues. Germline values: CDR1 LNHDA, CDR2 SQIVND (reference sequence). This CDR3 is CASSPSGGRETQYF. The CDR3 nucleotides read TGTGCCAGTAGCCCCTCGGGCGGTAGAGAGACCCAGTACTTC.

The gene calls are TRBV30 and TRBJ1-3; D ambiguous. The germline V gene has CDR1 GTSNPN and CDR2 SVGIG (reference sequence). Trimming took 5 bases from V and 4 from J, leaving 9 bases between them. The CDR3 loop spans 12 amino acids. CDR3 in DNA: TGTGCCTGGGCACCTCTCGGAAACACCATATATTTT. Translation: CAWAPLGNTIYF.

The rearrangement joins TRBV7-3 to TRBJ2-2; TRBD1 is a possible D gene (6 bases). Germline-derived CDR1 and CDR2 are SGHTA and FQGTGA. CDR3 length equals 14 residues. V was clipped by 5 bases and J by 7 bases, with 14 bases between them. This chain's CDR3 is CASSVRGRGGELFF. Written as DNA, the CDR3 is TGTGCCAGCAGCGTCAGGGGAAGGGGCGGGGAGCTGTTTTTT.

This chain connects TRBV6-1 to TRBJ1-1; D call uncertain. Germline CDR1 MNHNS, CDR2 SASEGT. The CDR3 totals 15 residues. The germline V and J ends were trimmed by 1 base and 11 bases, with 20 bases remaining between them. CDR3 sequence: CASSEGVRRFPPAFF. For the CDR3, the DNA is TGTGCCAGCAGTGAAGGGGTAAGGAGGTTCCCGCCGGCTTTCTTT.

The DNA of the CDR3 is TGTGCCAGTAGGGGAAAACGGACTAGCGGGACCGGGGAGCTGTTTTTT. This translates into CASRGKRTSGTGELFF. The rearrangement uses TRBV19 and TRBJ2-2, with 11 bases that match TRBD2. With 6 bases clipped from V and 5 bases from J, the junction kept 8 bases outside the gene matches. The CDR3 runs 16 residues. Looked up from germline, CDR1 is LNHDA and CDR2 is SQIVND (reference sequence).

This clone was seen once. The sample contains more than one DNA sequence encoding this CDR3. This rearrangement joins TRBV29-1 to TRBJ2-3; tentatively, D is TRBD1 (6 bases). The germline V gene has CDR1 SQVTM and CDR2 ANQGSEA. Trimming cost V 6 bases and J 1 base, with 8 bases left between them. The CDR3 length is 12 residues. The DNA of the CDR3 is TGCAGCGTCAACAGGGGCACAGATACGCAGTATTTT. Its translation is CSVNRGTDTQYF.